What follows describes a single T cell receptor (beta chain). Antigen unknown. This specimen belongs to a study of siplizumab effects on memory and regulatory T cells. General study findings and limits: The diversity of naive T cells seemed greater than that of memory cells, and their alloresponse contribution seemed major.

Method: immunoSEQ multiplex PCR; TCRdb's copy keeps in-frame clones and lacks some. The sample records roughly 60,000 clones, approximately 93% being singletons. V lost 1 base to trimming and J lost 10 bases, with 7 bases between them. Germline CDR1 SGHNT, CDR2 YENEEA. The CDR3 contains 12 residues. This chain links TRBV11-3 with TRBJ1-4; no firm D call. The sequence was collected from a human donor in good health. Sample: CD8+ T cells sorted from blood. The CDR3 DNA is TGTGCCAGCAGCTTAGTCCCAGGAAAACTGTTTTTT. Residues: CASSLVPGKLFF.